These 13 T cell receptor beta chains were all obtained from the same sample, sequenced in a study of early T cells in non-severe SARS-CoV-2 infection (TCRdb year 2021). Library preparation was by 5' RACE. TCRdb records NextSeq 500 as the sequencer. The public sequencing data were trimmed at Q25 with fastp and processed into clonotypes with MiXCR by TCRdb, which kept only in-frame beta chains. Here each entry gathers all rows of one CDR3 protein and keeps the most common genes and DNA. This sample gives 45,000 to 60,000 distinct CDR3 sequences in total; about 9.4% of them show up just once. The ten largest clones add up to around 4.3% of the sample. The specimen was whole blood. The receptor source for this set is an adult who was a healthcare worker with PCR-confirmed SARS-CoV-2 infection or an uninfected control (not recorded which).

The table lists this clonotype with many counts. The CDR3 loop is CASTPQQRTTNEKLFF. Written as DNA, the CDR3 is TGTGCCAGCACGCCGCAACAGCGAACAACTAATGAAAAACTGTTTTTT. This chain uses TRBV21-1 with TRBJ1-4. TRBV21-1 is annotated as a pseudogene. The CDR3 has 16 amino acids.

This clonotype was detected ten times or more. The chain couples TRBV4-1 to TRBJ2-5; TRBD1 or TRBD2 may be the D gene (7 bases each). The CDR3 runs to 15 residues. CDR1 is MGHRA and CDR2 is YSYEKL in the germline V gene. The V end was cut by 4 bases, the J end by 6 bases, with 18 bases between. CDR3 sequence: CASSLRGQSGKTQYF. CDR3 bases: TGCGCCAGCAGCCTTCGGGGACAGAGCGGGAAGACCCAGTACTTC.

This clonotype was seen more than once but under ten times. The chain recombines TRBV9 with TRBJ2-7, with D unclear. CDR1 and CDR2 from the germline V gene are SGDLS and YYNGEE. This CDR3 comprises 14 residues. V lost 2 bases to trimming and J lost 3 bases, with 12 bases between them. CDR3 nucleotides: TGTGCCAGCAGCGTGGATCCTGTGGTCTACGAGCAGTACTTC. It translates to CASSVDPVVYEQYF. Together with reference TRBV9 and TRBJ2-7, the CDR3 gives the full variable domain: DSGVTQTPKHLITATGQRVTLRCSPRSGDLSVYWYQQSLDQGLQFLIQYYNGEERAKGNILERFSAQQFPDLHSELNLSSLELGDSALYFCASSVDPVVYEQYFGPGTRLTVT.

This clonotype was seen many times. The V call is TRBV2, the J call TRBJ2-3; tentatively, D is TRBD2 (6 bases). V dropped 3 bases and J dropped 2 bases, with 15 bases sitting between them. This CDR3 is 16 amino acids long. Germline lookup yields CDR1 SNHLY and CDR2 FYNNEI. CDR3 residues: CASSDDGRPNTDTQYF. The CDR3 coding sequence is TGTGCCAGCAGTGACGACGGGAGACCAAACACAGATACGCAGTATTTT. The whole variable domain, filled in from reference TRBV2 and TRBJ2-3, reads EPEVTQTPSHQVTQMGQEVILRCVPISNHLYFYWYRQILGQKVEFLVSFYNNEISEKSEIFDDQFSVERPDGSNFTLKIRSTKLEDSAMYFCASSDDGRPNTDTQYFGPGTRLTVL.

V gene TRBV7-6 combines with J gene TRBJ2-1, with a possible D match to TRBD1 (5 bases). CDR1 is SGHVS and CDR2 is FNYEAQ in the germline V gene. The CDR3 spans 13 residues. Trimming shortened V by 2 bases and J by 8 bases, and 10 bases separated the two germline ends. CDR3 loop: CASSLKLGDEQFF. CDR3 nucleotides: TGTGCCAGCAGCTTAAAGTTAGGGGATGAGCAGTTCTTC.

The chain links TRBV11-2 to TRBJ1-5; a weak D match, TRBD1 (6 bases). CDR1 SGHAT and CDR2 FQNNGV come from the germline V gene. The germline V and J ends were trimmed by 2 bases and 7 bases, with 12 bases remaining between them. This CDR3 is 14 amino acids long. Written as DNA, the CDR3 is TGTGCCAGCAGCTTAACCCCAGGGGACCAGCCCCAGCATTTT. Residues: CASSLTPGDQPQHF. The variable domain in full, completed from reference TRBV11-2 and TRBJ1-5, reads EAGVAQSPRYKIIEKRQSVAFWCNPISGHATLYWYQQILGQGPKLLIQFQNNGVVDDSQLPKDRFSAERLKGVDSTLKIQPAKLEDSAVYLCASSLTPGDQPQHFGDGTRLSIL.

The chain joins TRBV6-6 to TRBJ1-2; D might be TRBD1 (5 bases). Trimming cost V 4 bases and J 0 bases, with 12 bases left between them. The CDR3 has 15 residues. The germline V gene encodes CDR1 MNHNY and CDR2 SVGAGI (reference sequence). Here the CDR3 DNA reads TGTGCCAGCAGTTTTGCGGGGGGAGCTAACTATGGCTACACCTTC. It specifies CASSFAGGANYGYTF.

The chain recombines TRBV15 with TRBJ2-3, with D possibly called TRBD1 or TRBD2 (6 bases each). V was clipped by 5 bases and J by 2 bases, with 17 bases between them. Germline CDR1 and CDR2: LNHNV and YYDKDF (reference sequence). The CDR3 loop spans 16 amino acids. The CDR3 here is CATSGGGFPDTDTQYF. CDR3 in DNA: TGTGCCACCAGCGGAGGGGGTTTCCCCGACACAGATACGCAGTATTTT. The full variable domain, its missing parts supplied by reference TRBV15 and TRBJ2-3, is DAMVIQNPRYQVTQFGKPVTLSCSQTLNHNVMYWYQQKSSQAPKLLFHYYDKDFNNEADTPDNFQSRRPNTSFCFLDIRSPGLGDTAMYLCATSGGGFPDTDTQYFGPGTRLTVL.

This clonotype has a count of ten or more. This chain joins TRBV3-1 and TRBJ1-6; D is possibly TRBD1 (6 bases). The germline V gene encodes CDR1 LGHDT and CDR2 YNNKEL (reference sequence). Trimming cost V 4 bases and J 13 bases, with 14 bases left between them. The CDR3 is 13 residues long. The CDR3, as DNA: TGTGCCAGCAGCCCCCGGACAGCCAGCCCCCTCCACTTT. Amino acids: CASSPRTASPLHF.

V gene TRBV12-5 combines with J gene TRBJ2-1; D remains ambiguous. In germline, CDR1 is LGHNT, CDR2 FRNRAP. Trimming pared 3 bases from V and 8 bases from J, leaving 17 bases between. CDR3 length: 15 amino acids. Here the CDR3 DNA reads TGTGCTAGTGGTTTTAGGCTGCTAGGTAACGATGAGCAGTTCTTC. It specifies CASGFRLLGNDEQFF.

The sample holds a few counts of this clonotype. The chain carries TRBV4-1 and TRBJ2-7; TRBD2 aligns across 8 bases. This CDR3 contains 16 residues. Germline assignment: CDR1 MGHRA and CDR2 YSYEKL. The ends lost 4 bases at V and 4 bases at J; junction bases unmatched: 12. CDR3 loop: CASSLPYASGPYEQYF. The CDR3 DNA reads TGCGCCAGCAGCCTTCCCTATGCTAGCGGGCCATACGAGCAGTACTTC.

This rearrangement joins TRBV30 to TRBJ2-2; D remains ambiguous. V was shortened by 0 bases and J by 4 bases, with 6 bases between the two germline ends. Germline lookup yields CDR1 GTSNPN and CDR2 SVGIG (reference sequence). The CDR3 is 13 amino acids. CDR3 amino acids: CAWSVSFTGELFF. The CDR3 DNA reads as TGTGCCTGGAGTGTCTCGTTCACCGGGGAGCTGTTTTTT.

This clonotype was picked up a small number of times. The chain recombines TRBV4-1 with TRBJ1-1; D gene unclear. Trimming left V 1 base short and J 9 bases short, with 18 bases between. The CDR3 is 15 amino acids. Germline assignment: CDR1 MGHRA and CDR2 YSYEKL. DNA for the CDR3: TGCGCCAGCAGCCAAGGGGTGGATCTGCCGGGCAAAGCTTTCTTT. It encodes CASSQGVDLPGKAFF.